Below, 26 T cell receptor beta chains from the same sample are listed, as sequenced in a study of blood T cell repertoires in COVID-19. The table came from immunoSEQ multiplex PCR; TCRdb's copy has only in-frame clones and leaves some out. The sample carries 200,000 or so clones, 83% recorded once. The sequenced sample was peripheral blood. Every receptor here comes from a woman aged 40 to 50 with acute or convalescent COVID-19.

The CDR3: CATSSPTEYQPQHF. For the CDR3, the DNA is TGTGCCACCAGCAGTCCGACAGAATATCAGCCCCAGCATTTT. V and J are TRBV15 and TRBJ1-5; D is possibly TRBD1 (5 bases). This CDR3 is built from 14 residues. The germline V and J ends were trimmed by 3 bases and 5 bases, with 11 bases remaining between them. Germline V gene data show CDR1 as LNHNV and CDR2 as YYDKDF (reference sequence).

The table lists this clone with a count of one. The chain couples TRBV7-9 to TRBJ2-7; the match to TRBD2 covers 8 bases. This CDR3 contains 14 residues. In germline, CDR1 is SEHNR, CDR2 FQNEAQ (reference sequence). J gave up 6 bases and V 5 bases, and 9 bases lay outside the gene matches. The CDR3 DNA reads as TGTGCCAGCAGCATCTCCGGGCTAGCGGGCGAGCAGTACTTC. Protein: CASSISGLAGEQYF.

V usage is TRBV5-5 and J usage is TRBJ2-1, with TRBD2 matching over 14 bases. The V and J ends lost 4 bases and 9 bases, in that order; junction bases with no gene match: 6. CDR3 size: 15 residues. Germline lookup yields CDR1 SGHKS and CDR2 YYEKEE (reference sequence). The CDR3 DNA follows: TGTGCCAGCAGCCCATCCGGGACTAGCGGGAGTGAGCAGTTCTTC. Encoded protein: CASSPSGTSGSEQFF.

J is TRBJ2-5 and V is TRBV7-2; D possibly corresponds to TRBD1 (6 bases). Germline assignment: CDR1 SGHTA and CDR2 FQGNSA. Trimming removed 3 bases from V and 1 base from J, with 9 bases in between. CDR3 length: 14 amino acids. CDR3 loop: CASSFGTFQETQYF. For the CDR3, the DNA is TGTGCCAGCAGCTTCGGGACATTCCAAGAGACCCAGTACTTC.

This chain links TRBV2 with TRBJ1-2, with D maybe TRBD1 (6 bases). Trimming removed 5 bases at V and 4 bases at J, with 17 bases between. The CDR3 spans 15 residues. CDR1 is SNHLY, CDR2 FYNNEI, per germline. The CDR3 region is CASSPDQQGVYGYTF. In DNA, the CDR3 is TGTGCCAGCAGTCCGGACCAACAGGGTGTCTATGGCTACACCTTC.

This chain connects TRBV5-5 to TRBJ1-1; 10 nucleotides align to TRBD1. V lost 5 bases to trimming and J lost 5 bases; unmatched junction nucleotides: 6. Germline lookup yields CDR1 SGHKS and CDR2 YYEKEE (reference sequence). This CDR3 has 14 residues. As DNA, the CDR3 is TGTGCCAGCAGTCTCGGGACAGGGGAGACTGAAGCTTTCTTT. This translates into CASSLGTGETEAFF.

This sequence joins TRBV28 and TRBJ1-6; D remains ambiguous. Trimming left V 6 bases short and J 3 bases short, with 9 bases between. The CDR3 length is 14 residues. Germline V gene sequence: CDR1 MDHEN, CDR2 SYDVKM. In DNA form, the CDR3 reads TGTGCCAGCAGGCTGGAGTACTATAATTCACCCCTCCACTTT. Encoded protein: CASRLEYYNSPLHF. Filled out from reference TRBV28 and TRBJ1-6, the complete variable domain reads DVKVTQSSRYLVKRTGEKVFLECVQDMDHENMFWYRQDPGLGLRLIYFSYDVKMKEKGDIPEGYSVSREKKERFSLILESASTNQTSMYLCASRLEYYNSPLHFGNGTRLTVT.

This clone was seen just once. CDR3 nucleotide sequence: TGTGCCAGCAGTTTACCAGGGCTGAACACTGAAGCTTTCTTT. It specifies CASSLPGLNTEAFF. The rearrangement links TRBV28 to TRBJ1-1, with TRBD1 as a possible D gene (5 bases). The CDR3 spans 14 residues. Germline CDR1 MDHEN, CDR2 SYDVKM. V lost 2 bases and J 0 bases, leaving 7 bases between the germline ends.

The CDR3 coding sequence is TGTGCCAGCAGCGACCGACAGGGGTCAACAGAAAAACTGTTTTTT. Protein sequence: CASSDRQGSTEKLFF. The genes are TRBV7-2 and TRBJ1-4; 8 bases align to TRBD1. The V gene's germline CDR1 is SGHTA and CDR2 FQGNSA. This CDR3 comprises 15 residues. V lost 5 bases to trimming and J lost 8 bases; unmatched junction nucleotides: 10.

The chain combines TRBV5-1 with TRBJ2-5; 9 bases align to TRBD2. Germline V lookup: CDR1 SGHRS, CDR2 YFSETQ. The CDR3 has 14 amino acids. The ends lost 6 bases at V and 5 bases at J; junction bases unmatched: 8. In DNA form, the CDR3 reads TGCGCCAGCACAATTAGCGGGAGTGAGGAGACCCAGTACTTC. As protein: CASTISGSEETQYF.

The J gene is TRBJ2-3, the V gene TRBV7-3, with 8 bases that match TRBD1. Losses at the gene ends were 1 base for V and 6 bases for J; bases not matched to a gene: 9. The CDR3 covers 16 residues. CDR1 and CDR2 from the germline V gene are SGHTA and FQGTGA. Written as DNA, the CDR3 is TGTGCCAGCAGCTTAATGAGCAGGGGGCATCAGGATACGCAGTATTTT. As protein: CASSLMSRGHQDTQYF.

The chain combines TRBV7-2 with TRBJ1-2, with a weak D call TRBD1 (6 bases). Trimming shortened V by 5 bases and J by 8 bases, and 15 bases separated the two germline ends. This CDR3 spans 13 amino acids. The germline CDR1 and CDR2 sequences are SGHTA and FQGNSA. The CDR3 protein is CASSPQGRDGYTF. DNA for the CDR3: TGTGCCAGCAGCCCGCAGGGGAGGGACGGCTACACCTTC.

CDR3 amino acids: CASSLVQGEITYEQYF. CDR3 sequence (DNA): TGTGCCAGCAGTCTTGTACAGGGGGAGATTACCTACGAGCAGTACTTC. The chain has TRBV27 and TRBJ2-7; TRBD1 aligns across 8 bases. The V gene's germline CDR1 is MNHEY and CDR2 SMNVEV (reference sequence). Unmatched junction bases numbered 11, after V lost 5 bases and J lost 2 bases. CDR3 size: 16 residues.

The chain has TRBV7-9 and TRBJ2-2; D is uncertain. Germline CDR1 and CDR2: SEHNR and FQNEAQ (reference sequence). Trimming shortened V by 5 bases and J by 6 bases, and 7 bases separated the two germline ends. This CDR3 comprises 12 residues. Here the CDR3 reads CASSPLAGELFF. In nucleotides, the CDR3 is TGTGCCAGCAGCCCTCTAGCCGGGGAGCTGTTTTTT.

The chain is built from TRBV2 and TRBJ2-1; TRBD1 aligns across 7 bases. Germline V lookup: CDR1 SNHLY, CDR2 FYNNEI. The CDR3 loop spans 13 amino acids. V was clipped by 6 bases and J by 5 bases; unmatched bases: 4. Here the CDR3 reads CASRVGQNNEQFF. The CDR3 bases are TGTGCCAGCAGGGTGGGACAGAACAATGAGCAGTTCTTC.

This clone was seen more than once but under ten times. Other DNA sequences within the sample encode an identical CDR3. The gene calls are TRBV24-1 and TRBJ1-5; D unresolved. Trimming left V 0 bases short and J 9 bases short, with 5 bases between. CDR1 KGHDR and CDR2 SFDVKD come from the germline V gene. The CDR3 covers 12 residues. The CDR3 sequence is CATSDLGRPQHF. The CDR3 nucleotides read TGTGCCACCAGTGATTTGGGGCGGCCCCAGCATTTT.

The chain carries TRBV5-4 and TRBJ2-7; TRBD1 matches 9 bases. Looked up from germline, CDR1 is SGHNT and CDR2 is YYREEE (reference sequence). V trimming: 5 bases; J trimming: 13 bases; junction bases outside the gene matches: 10. The CDR3 totals 12 residues. The CDR3: CASSYNRDRAYF. The DNA for the CDR3 is TGTGCCAGCAGTTACAACCGGGACAGGGCATACTTC.

This clone was detected only once. This chain joins TRBV4-1 and TRBJ2-1; TRBD1 agrees at 9 bases. Germline values: CDR1 MGHRA, CDR2 YSYEKL. After removal of 5 bases from V and 6 bases from J, the junction contained 8 bases not matched to a gene. This CDR3 spans 15 amino acids. The CDR3 protein is CASSSWDRDLNEQFF. CDR3 nucleotide sequence: TGCGCCAGCAGCTCCTGGGACAGGGACCTCAATGAGCAGTTCTTC.

V and J are TRBV15 and TRBJ1-1, with TRBD1 matching over 7 bases. CDR3 size: 13 residues. V lost 1 base and J lost 4; bases outside the gene matches: 0. CDR1 and CDR2 from the germline V gene are LNHNV and YYDKDF (reference sequence). The CDR3 reads CATSRGDSTEAFF. The CDR3 nucleotides are TGTGCCACCAGCAGAGGGGACAGCACTGAAGCTTTCTTT.

This clone was recorded many times. The CDR3 here is CASSPDRGDSPLHF. The CDR3 bases are TGTGCCAGCAGCCCCGACAGGGGGGATTCACCCCTCCACTTT. The rearrangement links TRBV12-1 to TRBJ1-6; the table names TRBD1, a call not compared with the DNA. TRBV12-1 is reported as a pseudogene. This CDR3 has 14 residues.

This rearrangement joins TRBV3-1 (or the pseudogene TRBV3-2) to TRBJ1-6; no clear D gene. Germline V CDR1 and CDR2: LGHDT, YNNKEL (reference sequence). Deletions cut 3 bases from V and 4 bases from J, with 7 bases between. The CDR3 is 14 residues long. The DNA of the CDR3 is TGTGCCAGCAGCCAGCAGGATTATAATTCACCCCTCCACTTT. It is translated as CASSQQDYNSPLHF.

The chain carries TRBV6-6 and TRBJ2-7, with 8 bases aligning to TRBD1. From germline, CDR1 is MNHNY and CDR2 SVGAGI (reference sequence). The V segment lost 8 bases and the J segment 6 bases; nucleotides outside the gene matches: 3. This CDR3 comprises 11 residues. Written as DNA, the CDR3 is TGTGCCAGCTTACAGGGGGGCGAGCAGTACTTC. It yields the protein CASLQGGEQYF.

The chain couples TRBV7-3 to TRBJ2-2; 11 nucleotides match TRBD2. Germline V gene sequence: CDR1 SGHTA, CDR2 FQGTGA. The V segment lost 6 bases and the J segment 7 bases; nucleotides outside the gene matches: 7. The CDR3 is made up of 15 amino acids. The chain's CDR3 is CASRSIGLAGGELFF. The DNA for the CDR3 is TGTGCCAGCAGGAGCATCGGACTAGCGGGCGGGGAGCTGTTTTTT.

The chain employs TRBV7-3 and TRBJ1-3; 7 positions agree with TRBD1. CDR3 size: 15 residues. CDR1 SGHTA and CDR2 FQGTGA come from the germline V gene. Unmatched junction bases numbered 8, after V lost 5 bases and J lost 4 bases. The CDR3 sequence: CASSPGQAGGNTIYF. For the CDR3, the DNA is TGTGCCAGCAGCCCAGGACAGGCCGGCGGAAACACCATATATTTT. The full variable domain, completed using reference TRBV7-3 and TRBJ1-3, is GAGVSQTPSNKVTEKGKYVELRCDPISGHTALYWYRQSLGQGPEFLIYFQGTGAADDSGLPNDRFFAVRPEGSVSTLKIQRTERGDSAVYLCASSPGQAGGNTIYFGEGSWLTVV.

The chain uses TRBV23-1 and TRBJ2-3, with TRBD2 matching over 15 bases. TRBV23-1 is an ORF; its function is uncertain. After removal of 4 bases from V and 2 bases from J, the junction contained 16 bases not matched to a gene. This CDR3 comprises 21 residues. CDR3 nucleotides: TGCGCCAGCAGTCCGGACACAGGACTAGCGGGAGGGCGTATGAACACAGATACGCAGTATTTT. Its protein product is CASSPDTGLAGGRMNTDTQYF.

J is TRBJ1-2 and V is TRBV6-2 or TRBV6-3, with a tentative D call TRBD1 (5 bases). The germline V and J ends were trimmed by 6 bases and 8 bases, with 13 bases remaining between them. The germline V gene has CDR1 MNHEY and CDR2 SVGEGT. This CDR3 is 12 amino acids long. In DNA, the CDR3 is TGTGCCAGCAGCCGCGGGGCAGGGGGCTACACCTTC. It codes for CASSRGAGGYTF.